This T cell receptor (beta chain) originates from a study of shared T cell receptors in the human thymus. Method: immunoSEQ multiplex PCR; TCRdb's copy keeps in-frame clones and lacks some. The data contain roughly 700,000 clones, 88% of them singletons. V lost 0 bases, J lost 7 bases, and 12 bases stayed unmatched. CDR3 length equals 16 residues. CDR1 SGHDT and CDR2 YYEEEE come from the germline V gene. These same records also appear under a second study, on human thymus T cells. As that report states: From resections taken during corrective heart surgery, the thymus tissue was obtained.

This chain links TRBV5-6 with TRBJ2-7; 8 positions agree with TRBD1. The TCR comes from a boy younger than two with a congenital heart defect. The sequenced sample consisted of thymocytes. CDR3: CASSLGQGSRTGEQYF. The DNA of the CDR3 is TGTGCCAGCAGCTTGGGACAGGGATCCAGGACAGGGGAGCAGTACTTC.